This is a list of T cell receptor beta chains from one sample in a study of cytomegalovirus exposure and HLA in healthy donors. Method: immunoSEQ multiplex PCR; TCRdb's copy keeps in-frame clones and lacks some. The sample carries about 360,000 clones, roughly 88% recorded once. Sequences were obtained from PBMCs. The receptors derive from a woman aged 18-29 years in good health and CMV-seronegative. CDR3s include the opening cysteine and the closing phenylalanine or tryptophan. The D gene is left open where the match is weak. Size values are once, few and many counts, or a class for expanded clones, and some rows have none.

j_call v_call cdr3_length d_call clone_size cdr3_aa cdr3_nt
TRBJ1-5 TRBV30 20 TRBD1 NA CAWSPRRGLRWNRGNQPQHF TGTGCCTGGAGCCCAAGGAGGGGGCTAAGATGGAATAGGGGCAATCAGCCCCAGCATTTT
TRBJ1-3 TRBV27 15 TRBD1 NA CASSLSTGGLNTIYF TGTGCCAGCAGTTTGTCTACAGGGGGCTTAAACACCATATATTTT
TRBJ2-2 TRBV9 17 NA NA CASSVAGQGWNTGELFF TGTGCCAGCAGCGTAGCAGGGCAGGGGTGGAACACCGGGGAGCTGTTTTTT
TRBJ2-5 TRBV28 14 TRBD2 NA CASSSAGEQETQYF TGTGCCAGCAGTTCGGCGGGGGAGCAAGAGACCCAGTACTTC
TRBJ2-5 TRBV28 17 TRBD2 NA CASSPYLLSGSGATQYF TGTGCCAGCAGTCCATACCTCCTTAGCGGGAGCGGAGCGACCCAGTACTTC
TRBJ2-1 TRBV27 16 NA NA CASRSTRVLLGNEQFF TGTGCCAGCAGATCGACCCGCGTTCTCCTAGGCAATGAGCAGTTCTTC
TRBJ2-2 TRBV4-2 15 NA NA CASSGGAGNTGELFF TGTGCCAGCAGCGGAGGGGCAGGTAACACCGGGGAGCTGTTTTTT
TRBJ2-2 TRBV4-1 20 TRBD2 NA CASSQEGLAGGPHSPGELFF TGCGCCAGCAGCCAAGAGGGACTAGCGGGAGGCCCGCACAGTCCCGGGGAGCTGTTTTTT
TRBJ2-1 TRBV27 19 TRBD1 NA CARSGSRDRGRATYNEQFF TGTGCCAGAAGTGGGTCCCGGGACAGGGGGAGGGCTACCTACAATGAGCAGTTCTTC
TRBJ2-6 TRBV7-6 15 NA NA CASSFRGSGANVLTF TGTGCCAGCAGCTTCAGGGGCTCTGGGGCCAACGTCCTGACTTTC
TRBJ1-5 TRBV6-1 15 TRBD1 NA CASSDWTGGFQPQHF TGTGCCAGCAGTGATTGGACAGGGGGATTTCAGCCCCAGCATTTT
TRBJ2-2 TRBV6-4 15 NA NA CASSDKGGNTGELFF TGTGCCAGCAGTGACAAGGGAGGGAACACCGGGGAGCTGTTTTTT
TRBJ2-1 TRBV10-1 15 TRBD2 NA CASSPLRRGYNEQFF TGCGCCAGCAGCCCCCTTCGGCGGGGGTACAATGAGCAGTTCTTC
TRBJ1-4 TRBV15 16 TRBD1 NA CATSRGQGILNEKLFF TGTGCCACCAGCCGCGGACAGGGGATCCTTAATGAAAAACTGTTTTTT
TRBJ1-5 TRBV30 14 NA NA CAWKQGDSNQPQHF TGTGCCTGGAAACAGGGTGATAGCAATCAGCCCCAGCATTTT
TRBJ1-1 TRBV7-9 16 TRBD1 NA CASSSLNRGLMTEAFF TGTGCCAGCAGCTCGTTAAACAGGGGATTGATGACTGAAGCTTTCTTT
TRBJ1-6 TRBV11-2 15 NA NA CASSLDLRVNSPLHF TGTGCCAGCAGCTTAGATCTACGGGTCAATTCACCCCTCCACTTT
TRBJ1-2 TRBV18 12 NA once CASSPDRDGYTF TGTGCCAGCTCACCAGATCGGGATGGCTACACCTTC
TRBJ2-7 TRBV6-6 14 TRBD1 few CASSFRTGVAEQYF TGTGCCAGCAGTTTCCGCACAGGGGTCGCGGAGCAGTACTTC
TRBJ1-2 TRBV6-1 15 NA few CASSERYRDTYGYTF TGTGCCAGCAGTGAAAGGTACAGGGATACCTATGGCTACACCTTC
TRBJ1-1 TRBV28 13 NA few CASSLGRNTEAFF TGTGCCAGCAGTTTGGGGAGGAACACTGAAGCTTTCTTT
TRBJ2-6 TRBV9 17 NA NA CASSVAIGVSGANVLTF TGTGCCAGCAGCGTAGCTATAGGGGTTTCTGGGGCCAACGTCCTGACTTTC
TRBJ2-7 TRBV11-2 15 NA NA CASSPQGAAPYEQYF TGTGCCAGCAGCCCCCAGGGCGCGGCCCCCTACGAGCAGTACTTC
TRBJ2-5 TRBV7-9 14 TRBD2 NA CASSWTRRVETQYF TGTGCCAGCAGCTGGACTAGACGTGTGGAGACCCAGTACTTC
TRBJ2-5 TRBV2 11 NA NA CASSESETQYF TGTGCCAGCAGTGAATCTGAGACCCAGTACTTC
TRBJ2-6 TRBV18 19 TRBD1 NA CASSPPRGQVVSGANVLTF TGTGCCAGCTCACCACCAAGGGGACAGGTAGTCTCTGGGGCCAACGTCCTGACTTTC
TRBJ2-3 TRBV6-1 15 TRBD2 NA CATQSRAGGQHTQYF TGTGCCACCCAGTCCCGGGCGGGGGGGCAACATACGCAGTATTTT
TRBJ1-5 TRBV10-3 12 NA NA CAISPNNQPQHF TGTGCCATCAGTCCAAACAATCAGCCCCAGCATTTT
TRBJ1-2 TRBV30 12 NA NA CAWSMRSYGYTF TGTGCCTGGAGTATGAGATCCTATGGCTACACCTTC
TRBJ1-2 TRBV6-1 15 NA NA CASSEWQGANYGYTF TGTGCCAGCAGTGAATGGCAGGGCGCTAACTATGGCTACACCTTC
TRBJ1-1 TRBV4-1 16 NA NA CASSQDKITGFTEAFF TGCGCCAGCAGCCAAGATAAGATAACAGGGTTCACTGAAGCTTTCTTT
TRBJ1-4 TRBV28 16 NA NA CASSFLGRADNEKLFF TGTGCCAGCAGTTTTTTGGGGAGGGCTGATAATGAAAAACTGTTTTTT
TRBJ1-1 TRBV5-1 16 NA NA CASSPRQATMNTEAFF TGCGCCAGCAGCCCTCGACAGGCAACCATGAACACTGAAGCTTTCTTT
TRBJ2-3 TRBV9 13 NA NA CASSVDTSDTQYF TGTGCCAGCAGCGTAGACACCTCAGATACGCAGTATTTT
TRBJ2-7 TRBV28 15 NA NA CASSFPRGTTHEQYF TGTGCCAGCAGTTTCCCGCGCGGGACGACCCACGAGCAGTACTTC
TRBJ1-1 TRBV4-1 15 NA NA CASSQVLQGGTEAFF TGCGCCAGCAGCCAAGTCCTACAGGGAGGGACTGAAGCTTTCTTT
TRBJ2-3 TRBV11-2 15 NA NA CASSREAYSTDTQYF TGTGCCAGCAGCCGTGAGGCGTATAGCACAGATACGCAGTATTTT
TRBJ1-3 TRBV27 15 NA NA CASRSGLHSGNTIYF TGTGCCAGCAGATCGGGACTGCACTCTGGAAACACCATATATTTT
TRBJ1-2 TRBV28 13 NA NA CASSLRQDYGYTF TGTGCCAGCAGTTTACGACAGGACTATGGCTACACCTTC
TRBJ2-7 TRBV2 15 TRBD2 NA CASRRTSGGRHEQYF TGTGCCAGCAGGCGAACTAGCGGGGGAAGACACGAGCAGTACTTC
TRBJ1-4 TRBV6-5 15 NA few CASSYSGATNEKLFF TGTGCCAGCAGTTACTCAGGGGCAACTAATGAAAAACTGTTTTTT
TRBJ2-5 TRBV7-9 17 TRBD2 NA CASSSPGASGVKGGQYF TGTGCCAGCAGCTCCCCTGGGGCTAGCGGGGTCAAGGGGGGCCAGTACTTC
TRBJ2-7 TRBV19 15 NA NA CASSVWAGRSYEQYF TGTGCCAGTAGTGTGTGGGCAGGTCGCTCCTACGAGCAGTACTTC
TRBJ1-2 TRBV18 13 NA NA CASSPGADYGYTF TGTGCCAGCTCACCAGGGGCGGACTATGGCTACACCTTC
TRBJ2-2 TRBV6-4 13 NA NA CASSARQTGELFF TGTGCCAGCAGTGCCAGACAAACCGGGGAGCTGTTTTTT
TRBJ2-1 TRBV18 15 NA NA CASSSNSVIGNEQFF TGTGCCAGCTCATCGAACTCCGTGATCGGGAATGAGCAGTTCTTC
TRBJ2-4 TRBV28 16 TRBD1 NA CASSTRTGFPKNIQYF TGTGCCAGCAGTACGCGGACAGGGTTTCCCAAAAACATTCAGTACTTC
TRBJ2-6 TRBV25-1 17 NA NA CASSELGGLAGANVLTF TGTGCCAGCAGTGAATTAGGAGGGCTGGCTGGGGCCAACGTCCTGACTTTC
TRBJ1-3 TRBV6-1 16 NA NA CASSEARQRNGNTIYF TGTGCCAGCAGTGAAGCGCGACAGAGAAACGGAAACACCATATATTTT
TRBJ1-1 TRBV4-1 16 NA NA CASSPAGGGSATEAFF TGCGCCAGCAGCCCGGCCGGGGGGGGCAGCGCCACTGAAGCTTTCTTT